Listed below are T cell receptor beta chains from one sample, sequenced in a study of blood T cell repertoires in COVID-19. Data came from immunoSEQ multiplex PCR; TCRdb stores just in-frame clones and leaves some out. This table holds roughly 160,000 clones, more than 65% found once. The specimen was peripheral blood. The receptors were gathered from a woman of 80 years or more with active or convalescent COVID-19. The CDR3 runs from the conserved cysteine through the conserved F or W. A D gene is named only where the DNA matches it firmly. Rows may omit the clone size; those that give it use once, few, many or a size class.

clone size	V gene	J gene	D gene	CDR3 protein	CDR3 DNA
.	TRBV9	TRBJ2-1	TRBD2	CASSVVAGARGNEQFF	TGTGCCAGCAGCGTGGTAGCGGGGGCTCGGGGCAATGAGCAGTTCTTC
few	TRBV18	TRBJ1-2	TRBD1	CASSPSGQGGSYGYTF	TGTGCCAGCTCACCATCGGGACAGGGGGGGAGCTATGGCTACACCTTC
few	TRBV6-5	TRBJ1-6	.	CASSYGGGGSPLHF	TGTGCCAGCAGTTACGGGGGGGGTGGATCACCCCTCCACTTT
.	TRBV2	TRBJ2-1	.	CASTGGVLREQFF	TGTGCCAGCACTGGCGGGGTGCTTAGGGAGCAGTTCTTC
.	TRBV18	TRBJ2-1	TRBD1	CASSPLDRGENEQFF	TGTGCCAGCTCACCTCTGGACAGGGGCGAAAATGAGCAGTTCTTC
.	TRBV19	TRBJ1-5	.	CASSILVARSNQPQHF	TGTGCCAGTAGTATATTGGTGGCAAGAAGCAATCAGCCCCAGCATTTT
.	TRBV7-3	TRBJ2-1	TRBD1	CASSLQTGVYEQFF	TGTGCCAGCAGCTTACAGACAGGGGTGTATGAGCAGTTCTTC
.	TRBV3-1/TRBV3-2	TRBJ2-3	.	CASTRAGGDTQYF	TGTGCCAGCACCCGTGCGGGTGGAGATACGCAGTATTTT
.	TRBV27	TRBJ2-7	TRBD1	CASRDRGPYEQYF	TGTGCCAGCAGGGACAGGGGCCCCTACGAGCAGTACTTC
.	TRBV7-9	TRBJ2-7	.	CASSPAQAGYEQYF	TGTGCCAGCAGCCCGGCCCAGGCGGGCTACGAGCAGTACTTC
.	TRBV28	TRBJ1-4	.	CASSGVVEKLFF	TGTGCCAGCAGCGGAGTTGTTGAAAAACTGTTTTTT
.	TRBV7-9	TRBJ2-1	TRBD2	CASSLGSELAASNEQFF	TGTGCCAGCAGCTTAGGATCAGAACTAGCGGCCTCAAATGAGCAGTTCTTC
.	TRBV29-1	TRBJ2-5	TRBD2	CSVESGREETQYF	TGCAGCGTTGAGAGCGGGAGGGAAGAGACCCAGTACTTC
few	TRBV3-1/TRBV3-2	TRBJ1-4	.	CASSPTSNSDEKLFF	TGTGCCAGCAGCCCGACCAGCAACAGTGATGAAAAACTGTTTTTT
once	TRBV20-1	TRBJ2-7	.	CSASRAFSYEQYF	TGCAGTGCTAGTCGCGCATTTTCCTACGAGCAGTACTTC
.	TRBV30	TRBJ1-2	TRBD1	CAWRDRARGGYTF	TGTGCCTGGAGGGACAGGGCGAGGGGAGGCTACACCTTC
.	TRBV3-1/TRBV3-2	TRBJ1-4	TRBD1	CASSPRQGAGEKLFF	TGTGCCAGCAGCCCCCGACAGGGAGCCGGAGAAAAACTGTTTTTT
few	TRBV6-5	TRBJ1-2	.	CATRDRRYGYTF	TGTGCCACAAGAGACAGGAGATATGGCTACACCTTC
.	TRBV7-6	TRBJ1-6	TRBD1	CASSSGQGSYDSPLHF	TGTGCCAGCAGCTCGGGACAGGGATCTTATGATTCACCCCTCCACTTT
.	TRBV10-2	TRBJ1-2	TRBD1	CASSPRQGKVDGYTF	TGCGCCAGCAGCCCCCGACAGGGGAAGGTGGATGGCTACACCTTC
.	TRBV5-1	TRBJ2-1	TRBD2	CASSQGLAGYNEQFF	TGCGCCAGCAGCCAGGGACTAGCGGGCTACAATGAGCAGTTCTTC
.	TRBV3-1/TRBV3-2	TRBJ2-1	.	CASSPEWGSGYNEQFF	TGTGCCAGCAGCCCTGAGTGGGGTAGCGGATACAATGAGCAGTTCTTC
.	TRBV29-1	TRBJ2-7	TRBD1	CSVIGTGGSYEQYF	TGCAGCGTGATCGGGACAGGGGGTTCCTACGAGCAGTACTTC
.	TRBV9	TRBJ2-2	.	CASSVGASNTGELFF	TGTGCCAGCAGCGTAGGCGCATCGAACACCGGGGAGCTGTTTTTT
.	TRBV19	TRBJ1-1	.	CASSIRGNTEAFF	TGTGCCAGTAGTATACGGGGGAACACTGAAGCTTTCTTT
once	TRBV9	TRBJ2-3	.	CASSFTSGGTDTQYF	TGTGCCAGCAGCTTCACGTCAGGGGGCACAGATACGCAGTATTTT
once	TRBV5-1	TRBJ2-7	.	CASSLGGQNYEQYF	TGCGCCAGCAGCTTGGGGGGGCAAAACTACGAGCAGTACTTC
.	TRBV11-2	TRBJ1-6	TRBD1	CASRRTLWDRGSSPLHF	TGTGCCAGCAGGCGCACCCTCTGGGACAGGGGGAGTTCACCCCTCCACTTT
once	TRBV18	TRBJ2-5	TRBD1	CASSPRTGYQETQYF	TGTGCCAGCTCACCAAGGACAGGGTATCAAGAGACCCAGTACTTC
.	TRBV14	TRBJ1-4	.	CASSQDVGAGEKLFF	TGTGCCAGCAGCCAAGATGTTGGGGCCGGGGAAAAACTGTTTTTT
.	TRBV5-1	TRBJ1-2	TRBD1	CASSLVQGGNYGYTF	TGCGCCAGCAGCTTGGTTCAGGGGGGCAACTATGGCTACACCTTC
.	TRBV3-1/TRBV3-2	TRBJ1-6	TRBD1	CASSQDPQGYSPLHF	TGTGCCAGCAGCCAAGATCCACAGGGGTATTCACCCCTCCACTTT
.	TRBV30	TRBJ2-2	.	CAWSTFSRTGELFF	TGTGCCTGGAGTACCTTCTCGCGCACCGGGGAGCTGTTTTTT
.	TRBV2	TRBJ1-2	.	CASVKYRVGYGYTF	TGTGCCAGCGTTAAATACAGGGTGGGCTATGGCTACACCTTC
once	TRBV7-7	TRBJ2-2	TRBD2	CASSPIAGGPTGELFF	TGTGCCAGCAGCCCTATAGCGGGAGGGCCCACCGGGGAGCTGTTTTTT
.	TRBV21-1	TRBJ2-7	.	CASSKPPPRPSSYEQYF	TGTGCCAGCAGTAAACCCCCACCCAGGCCGAGCTCCTACGAGCAGTACTTC
few	TRBV5-4	TRBJ2-2	TRBD1	CASSLRQGTTGELFF	TGTGCCAGCAGCTTGAGACAGGGGACCACCGGGGAGCTGTTTTTT
once	TRBV3-1/TRBV3-2	TRBJ2-5	TRBD2	CASSQYGSGRAQETQYF	TGTGCCAGCAGCCAATATGGCAGCGGGAGGGCGCAAGAGACCCAGTACTTC
.	TRBV5-4	TRBJ2-3	TRBD2	CASSLAKRGSTDTQYF	TGTGCCAGCAGCTTGGCCAAGCGGGGAAGCACAGATACGCAGTATTTT
.	TRBV5-1	TRBJ2-3	TRBD2	CASGSLAGITDTQYF	TGCGCCAGCGGAAGTCTAGCGGGGATCACAGATACGCAGTATTTT
.	TRBV30	TRBJ1-1	.	CAWSVRDTEAFF	TGTGCCTGGAGTGTAAGGGACACAGAAGCTTTCTTT
.	TRBV7-8	TRBJ1-4	.	CASSLQRGANEKLFF	TGTGCCAGCAGCTTACAAAGGGGTGCTAATGAAAAACTGTTTTTT
.	TRBV6-6	TRBJ2-6	.	CASSRAGSRSGANVLTF	TGTGCCAGCAGTCGGGCAGGGTCTAGATCTGGGGCCAACGTCCTGACTTTC
.	TRBV28	TRBJ1-4	TRBD1	CASSRPTGGNEKLFF	TGTGCCAGCAGCCGGCCTACAGGGGGTAATGAAAAACTGTTTTTT
.	TRBV11-1	TRBJ2-2	.	CASSFVNTGELFF	TGTGCCAGCAGCTTCGTCAACACCGGGGAGCTGTTTTTT
.	TRBV19	TRBJ2-7	TRBD2	CASTDIAGGPREQYF	TGTGCCAGTACCGACATAGCGGGAGGGCCGCGCGAGCAGTACTTC
.	TRBV7-8	TRBJ2-7	TRBD1	CASSRGQGRSYEQYF	TGTGCCAGCAGCCGCGGACAGGGGAGATCCTACGAGCAGTACTTC
few	TRBV5-1	TRBJ2-2	TRBD2	CASSQLASGSLNTGELFF	TGCGCCAGCAGTCAGCTGGCTAGCGGGAGCCTGAACACCGGGGAGCTGTTTTTT
.	TRBV11-2	TRBJ1-2	TRBD1	CASSLDPPGQGRYGYTF	TGTGCCAGCAGCTTAGATCCTCCGGGACAGGGGAGGTATGGCTACACCTTC
.	TRBV7-2	TRBJ2-5	TRBD2	CASSLGLLAGVEETQYF	TGTGCCAGCAGCTTAGGGTTACTAGCGGGAGTTGAAGAGACCCAGTACTTC
.	TRBV18	TRBJ2-5	.	CASSPLVRQTQETQYF	TGTGCCAGCTCACCCCTCGTCCGACAGACCCAAGAGACCCAGTACTTC
.	TRBV18	TRBJ2-5	TRBD2	CASSPTGGGETQYF	TGTGCCAGCTCACCGACGGGGGGTGGAGAGACCCAGTACTTC
.	TRBV7-3	TRBJ2-1	.	CASSLDLGGAPSYNEQFF	TGTGCCAGCAGCTTAGATTTAGGGGGGGCCCCCTCCTACAATGAGCAGTTCTTC